The 25 T cell receptor beta chains below come from one sample, sequenced in a study of blood T cell repertoires in COVID-19 (dated by TCRdb to the early 2020s). Library preparation employed the immunoSEQ multiplex PCR assay. Drawn from immuneACCESS, this table holds only the in-frame rearrangements with V and J called that TCRdb kept. Clones are partly lost; checked studies trace under half to an unresolved V gene and leave the rest unexplained. The sample table records over 110,000 clones; roughly 86% of these occur just once. Approximately 2% of the sample rests with the top ten. Sequenced sample: peripheral blood. Receptors originate from a man between 70 and 80 years old with acute or convalescent COVID-19.

This chain joins TRBV12-2 and TRBJ1-5. TRBV12-2 is assigned pseudogene status. This CDR3 region has 17 residues. CDR3 region: CASRSHRQAGRNQPQHF. As DNA, the CDR3 is TGTGCAAGTCGCTCCCACCGGCAGGCGGGACGCAATCAGCCCCAGCATTTT.

This clone was counted a single time. This chain uses TRBV29-1 with TRBJ1-1, with D perhaps matching TRBD1 (5 bases). The length of the CDR3 is 12 residues. With 6 bases removed from V and 0 bases from J, the gap between germline ends came to 8 bases. Germline loops: CDR1 SQVTM, CDR2 ANQGSEA. CDR3 bases: TGCAGCGTGGACAACATGAACACTGAAGCTTTCTTT. Translating it yields CSVDNMNTEAFF.

This clone was found a few times. The chain uses TRBV28 and TRBJ1-2; D not certain. The length of the CDR3 is 14 residues. Trimming took off 2 bases at V and 2 bases at J, with 9 bases between the two ends. Germline V lookup: CDR1 MDHEN, CDR2 SYDVKM. Here the CDR3 reads CASSLPERNYGYTF. The CDR3 DNA is TGTGCCAGCAGTTTACCCGAACGGAACTATGGCTACACCTTC.

In this sample, this clone turned up once. The chain combines TRBV10-3 with TRBJ2-7; 7 nucleotides align to TRBD1. From germline, CDR1 is ENHRY and CDR2 SYGVKD. V shed 6 bases and J 2 bases; nucleotides not matched to a gene: 10. The CDR3 runs 15 residues. The CDR3 is CAIRDRDRGTYEQYF. CDR3 sequence (DNA): TGTGCCATCAGAGACCGGGACAGAGGGACCTACGAGCAGTACTTC.

The chain recombines TRBV21-1 with TRBJ2-5; TRBD1 is the table's D call and was not checked against the DNA. TRBV21-1 is a known pseudogene. The CDR3 totals 17 residues. The CDR3, as DNA: TGTGCCAGCAGCAAAGCCCGAGTCGGACAGTCCCAAGAGACCCAGTACTTC. It encodes CASSKARVGQSQETQYF.

The chain recombines TRBV5-4 with TRBJ2-5; TRBD2 matches at 7 bases. V lost 2 bases, J lost 4 bases, and 2 bases stayed unmatched. There are 13 residues in the CDR3. The germline CDR1 and CDR2 sequences are SGHNT and YYREEE (reference sequence). CDR3 in DNA: TGTGCCAGCAGCTTACTAGCGACAGAGACCCAGTACTTC. Protein product: CASSLLATETQYF.

This clone appeared a single time. This sequence joins TRBV6-5 and TRBJ2-2, with D unclear. CDR3 length: 12 residues. Germline CDR1 is MNHEY and CDR2 is SVGAGI. Trimming took 6 bases from V and 3 from J, leaving 5 bases between them. CDR3 in amino acids: CASSLYTGELFF. CDR3 DNA sequence: TGTGCCAGCAGCCTCTACACCGGGGAGCTGTTTTTT.

V usage is TRBV4-2 and J usage is TRBJ2-7; D ambiguous. Germline CDR1 LGHNA, CDR2 YNFKEQ. CDR3 length: 15 residues. V was pared by 1 base and J by 4 bases, with 14 bases between. CDR3 bases: TGTGCCAGCAGCCAAGCGTTCGCGGAATCGTACGAGCAGTACTTC. Translating gives CASSQAFAESYEQYF.

V gene TRBV18 combines with J gene TRBJ1-4, with TRBD1 matching over 7 bases. This CDR3 has 16 amino acids. J gave up 5 bases and V 4 bases, and 10 bases lay outside the gene matches. The germline V gene has CDR1 KGHSH and CDR2 LQKENI. CDR3: CASSLMLSTGNEKLFF. Written as DNA, the CDR3 is TGTGCCAGCTCACTGATGTTATCGACAGGGAATGAAAAACTGTTTTTT.

The chain employs TRBV19 and TRBJ1-1, with 7 bases lining up with TRBD1. Germline CDR1 reads LNHDA; CDR2 reads SQIVND (reference sequence). The V gene end was trimmed by 5 bases and the J gene end by 6 bases; junction bases not matched to a gene: 9. The CDR3 sequence is 14 residues long. This chain's CDR3 is CASSPGQTNPEAFF. CDR3 nucleotide sequence: TGTGCCAGTAGTCCGGGACAGACGAATCCTGAAGCTTTCTTT.

Written as DNA, the CDR3 is TGTGCCAGCAGTTACTCTACCTCGGGGGGTACTGAAGCTTTCTTT. Protein product: CASSYSTSGGTEAFF. The gene calls are TRBV6-5 and TRBJ1-1, with D possibly TRBD1 on 5 matching bases. In germline, CDR1 is MNHEY, CDR2 SVGAGI. Trimming removed 0 bases at V and 5 bases at J, with 13 bases between. The CDR3 sequence is 15 residues long.

J is TRBJ1-1 and V is TRBV6-5, with a tentative D call TRBD1 (5 bases). Per germline, CDR1 MNHEY and CDR2 SVGAGI. The CDR3 is made up of 14 amino acids. With 7 bases removed from V and 4 bases from J, the gap between germline ends came to 16 bases. The chain's CDR3 is CASIIGAWGTEAFF. The CDR3 nucleotides read TGTGCCAGCATTATAGGGGCCTGGGGCACTGAAGCTTTCTTT.

The chain has TRBV6-5 and TRBJ2-6; a weak D match, TRBD1 (7 bases). The CDR3 contains 14 residues. Germline-derived CDR1 and CDR2 are MNHEY and SVGAGI. V was pared by 11 bases and J by 0 bases, with 11 bases between. The CDR3 DNA sequence: TGTGCCGCAGGGGGGAGCTCTGGGGCCAACGTCCTGACTTTC. As protein: CAAGGSSGANVLTF.

This clone appeared once. The chain is built from TRBV6-1 and TRBJ2-7, with a possible D match to TRBD2 (7 bases). The V gene lost 3 bases and the J gene lost 4 bases, with 13 bases spanning the gap. Germline V gives CDR1 MNHNS, CDR2 SASEGT. The CDR3 contains 14 residues. The CDR3 loop is CASSEPGGTYEQYF. The DNA for the CDR3 is TGTGCCAGCAGTGAGCCGGGGGGCACGTACGAGCAGTACTTC.

J is TRBJ2-6 and V is TRBV5-1, with D possibly matching TRBD1 (6 bases). The CDR3 is made up of 17 amino acids. Trimming took off 4 bases at V and 4 bases at J, with 18 bases between the two ends. The germline V gene encodes CDR1 SGHRS and CDR2 YFSETQ. This CDR3 reads CASSRNRVSGGANVLTF. The DNA of the CDR3 is TGCGCCAGCAGCCGAAACAGGGTATCGGGCGGGGCCAACGTCCTGACTTTC.

The rearrangement joins TRBV7-2 to TRBJ2-5; 7 nucleotides agree with TRBD1. This CDR3 is built from 14 residues. V trimming: 7 bases; J trimming: 1 base; junction bases outside the gene matches: 6. Germline-derived CDR1 and CDR2 are SGHTA and FQGNSA. The CDR3 is CASTPGQPQETQYF. CDR3 DNA: TGTGCCAGCACCCCGGGACAGCCCCAAGAGACCCAGTACTTC.

The chain has TRBV4-1 and TRBJ1-2; D might be TRBD1 (6 bases). Per the germline V gene, CDR1 is MGHRA and CDR2 is YSYEKL. This CDR3 has 15 amino acids. V dropped 2 bases and J dropped 4 bases, with 14 bases sitting between them. The CDR3 here is CASSQPWTEGYGYTF. The CDR3 DNA reads TGCGCCAGCAGCCAACCGTGGACAGAGGGCTATGGCTACACCTTC.

The chain carries TRBV21-1 and TRBJ2-3; TRBD2 was called by the table and not checked on the DNA. TRBV21-1 is annotated as a pseudogene. The CDR3 extends over 14 amino acids. CDR3 coding DNA: TGTGCCAGCACATCCGTAGCGGCCACAGATACGCAGTATTTT. It specifies CASTSVAATDTQYF.

The chain combines TRBV5-1 with TRBJ2-7; D possibly corresponds to TRBD1 (5 bases). The CDR3 has 13 residues. Germline CDR1 and CDR2: SGHRS and YFSETQ. Trimming stripped 0 bases from V and 6 bases from J, with 10 bases between. The CDR3, as DNA: TGCGCCAGCAGCTTGGAGGGGTACACCGAGCAGTACTTC. Protein: CASSLEGYTEQYF.

The chain joins TRBV6-5 to TRBJ2-7; 7 positions match TRBD2. With V trimmed by 2 bases and J by 5 bases, 6 bases remained unmatched. The length of the CDR3 is 14 residues. CDR1 is MNHEY and CDR2 is SVGAGI in the germline V gene. DNA for the CDR3: TGTGCCAGCAGTTACCTCGCGGGAGATAACGAGCAGTACTTC. This gives the protein CASSYLAGDNEQYF.

This CDR3 reads CASSTGQGPSGPQHF. The CDR3 DNA is TGTGCCAGCAGCACAGGACAGGGGCCGAGCGGGCCCCAGCATTTT. J is TRBJ1-5 and V is TRBV5-8, with TRBD1 matching 9 bases. The V gene's germline CDR1 is SGHTS and CDR2 YDEGEE. Germline trimming cut 4 bases from V and 9 bases from J; bases unmatched to any gene: 11. There are 15 residues in the CDR3.

The V and J genes are TRBV27 and TRBJ1-1; 9 bases are a match to TRBD1. The V gene's germline CDR1 is MNHEY and CDR2 SMNVEV (reference sequence). This CDR3 is 15 amino acids long. After removal of 3 bases from V and 8 bases from J, the junction contained 10 bases not matched to a gene. This CDR3 reads CASSFTGTGTMEAFF. The CDR3 nucleotides are TGTGCCAGCAGTTTCACCGGGACAGGGACTATGGAAGCTTTCTTT.

This clone was seen more than once but under ten times. The V call is TRBV27, the J call TRBJ1-2, with 8 bases matching TRBD1. The length of the CDR3 is 14 residues. CDR1 MNHEY and CDR2 SMNVEV come from the germline V gene (reference sequence). Unmatched junction bases numbered 3, after V lost 5 bases and J lost 1 base. The CDR3 here is CASSTGGFNYGYTF. In DNA form, the CDR3 reads TGTGCCAGCAGTACAGGGGGATTTAACTATGGCTACACCTTC.

This chain connects TRBV5-1 to TRBJ2-2; TRBD1 matches at 9 bases. This CDR3 is 15 amino acids long. The germline V gene encodes CDR1 SGHRS and CDR2 YFSETQ. V lost 2 bases, J lost 5 bases, and 4 bases stayed unmatched. The CDR3 bases are TGCGCCAGCAGCTTCGGACAGGGGATGACCGGGGAGCTGTTTTTT. Protein product: CASSFGQGMTGELFF.

As DNA, the CDR3 is TGTGCCAGCAGCCAATTCCGGACAGGACCCTCCTACGAGCAGTACTTC. Protein product: CASSQFRTGPSYEQYF. J is TRBJ2-7 and V is TRBV7-8; 7 bases fit TRBD1. CDR1 and CDR2 (germline): SGHVS, FQNEAQ. The trim removed 5 bases at V and 0 bases at J, leaving 10 bases unmatched. This CDR3 region has 16 residues.